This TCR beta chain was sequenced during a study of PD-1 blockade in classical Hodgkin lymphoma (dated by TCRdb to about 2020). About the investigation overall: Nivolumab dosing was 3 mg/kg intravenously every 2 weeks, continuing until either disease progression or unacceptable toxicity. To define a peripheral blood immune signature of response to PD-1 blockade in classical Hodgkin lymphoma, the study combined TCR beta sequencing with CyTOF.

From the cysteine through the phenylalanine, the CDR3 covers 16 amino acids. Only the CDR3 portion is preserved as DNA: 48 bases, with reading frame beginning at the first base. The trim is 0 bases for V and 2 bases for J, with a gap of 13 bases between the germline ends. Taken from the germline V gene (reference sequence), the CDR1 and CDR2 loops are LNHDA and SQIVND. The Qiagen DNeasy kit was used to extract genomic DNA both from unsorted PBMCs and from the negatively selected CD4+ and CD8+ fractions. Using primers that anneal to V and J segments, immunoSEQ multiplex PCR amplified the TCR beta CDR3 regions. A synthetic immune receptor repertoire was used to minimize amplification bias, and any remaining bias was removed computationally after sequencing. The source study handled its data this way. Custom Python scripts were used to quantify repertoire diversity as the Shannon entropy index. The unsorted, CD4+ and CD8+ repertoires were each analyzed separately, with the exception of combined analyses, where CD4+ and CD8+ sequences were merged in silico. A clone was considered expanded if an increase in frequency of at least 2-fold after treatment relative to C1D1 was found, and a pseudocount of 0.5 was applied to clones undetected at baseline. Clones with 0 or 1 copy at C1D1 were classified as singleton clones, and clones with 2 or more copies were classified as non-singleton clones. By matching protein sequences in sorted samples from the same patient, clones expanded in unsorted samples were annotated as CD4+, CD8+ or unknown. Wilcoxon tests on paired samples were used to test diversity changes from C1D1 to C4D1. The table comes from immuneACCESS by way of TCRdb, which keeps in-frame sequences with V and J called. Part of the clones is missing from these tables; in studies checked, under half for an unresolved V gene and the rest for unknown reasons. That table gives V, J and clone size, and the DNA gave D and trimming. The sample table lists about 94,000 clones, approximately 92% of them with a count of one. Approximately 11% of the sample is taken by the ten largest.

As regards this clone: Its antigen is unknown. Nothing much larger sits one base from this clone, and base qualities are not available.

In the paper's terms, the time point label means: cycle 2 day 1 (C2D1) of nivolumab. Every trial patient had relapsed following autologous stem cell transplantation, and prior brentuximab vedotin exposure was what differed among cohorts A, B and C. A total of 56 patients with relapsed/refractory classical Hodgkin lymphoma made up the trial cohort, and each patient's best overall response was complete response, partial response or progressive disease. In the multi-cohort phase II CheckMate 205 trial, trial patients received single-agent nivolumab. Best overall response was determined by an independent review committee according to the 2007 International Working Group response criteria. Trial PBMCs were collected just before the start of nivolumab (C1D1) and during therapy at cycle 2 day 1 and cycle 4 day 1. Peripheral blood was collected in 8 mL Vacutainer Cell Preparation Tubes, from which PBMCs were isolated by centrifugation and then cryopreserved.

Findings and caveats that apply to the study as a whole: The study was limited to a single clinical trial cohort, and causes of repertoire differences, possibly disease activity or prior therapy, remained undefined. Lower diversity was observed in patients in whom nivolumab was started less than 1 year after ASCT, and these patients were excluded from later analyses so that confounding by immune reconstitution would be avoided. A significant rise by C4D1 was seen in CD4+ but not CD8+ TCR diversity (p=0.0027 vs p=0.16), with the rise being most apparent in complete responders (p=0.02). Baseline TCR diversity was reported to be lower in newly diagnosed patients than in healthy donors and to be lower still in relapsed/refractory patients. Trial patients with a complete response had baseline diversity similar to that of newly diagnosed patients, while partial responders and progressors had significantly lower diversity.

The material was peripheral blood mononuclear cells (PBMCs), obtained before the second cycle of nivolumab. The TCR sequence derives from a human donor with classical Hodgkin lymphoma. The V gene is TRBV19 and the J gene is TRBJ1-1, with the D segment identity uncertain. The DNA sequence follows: TGTGCCAGTAGTATAGAATTCACGGGCCACAACACTGAAGCTTTCTTT. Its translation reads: CASSIEFTGHNTEAFF.